These 8 T cell receptor beta chains share one sample of origin, sequenced in a study of blood T cell repertoires in COVID-19. Profiled with immunoSEQ multiplex PCR; TCRdb holds only in-frame clones, not every one. The table records roughly 300,000 clones, around 81% of them present only once. The material sequenced was peripheral blood. All receptors derive from a woman aged 60-70 years with active or convalescent COVID-19.

This chain links TRBV6-5 with TRBJ2-1; 14 bases line up with TRBD2. This CDR3 spans 14 amino acids. Germline CDR1 MNHEY, CDR2 SVGAGI. V was clipped by 10 bases and J by 10 bases; unmatched bases: 9. The DNA of the CDR3 is TGTGCCACCGTGACTAGCGGGGGGGCGAAAGAGCAGTTCTTC. It codes for CATVTSGGAKEQFF.

A single count supports this clone. The chain couples TRBV27 to TRBJ1-1; the D gene is possibly TRBD1 (5 bases). The CDR3 contains 15 residues. The germline V gene encodes CDR1 MNHEY and CDR2 SMNVEV (reference sequence). V was shortened by 8 bases and J by 10 bases, with 26 bases between the two germline ends. The CDR3, as DNA: TGTGCCAGCGGCACCTCCGGGGGGGTTCAAAAGCGAGCTTTCTTT. Translation: CASGTSGGVQKRAFF.

J is TRBJ2-3 and V is TRBV20-1; 7 nucleotides agree with TRBD1. J was trimmed by 5 bases and V by 3 bases; bases with no gene match: 8. Germline V gives CDR1 DFQATT, CDR2 SNEGSKA (reference sequence). The CDR3 totals 14 residues. The CDR3 bases are TGCAGTGCTAGTGGACAGGTCGGGGAAGATACGCAGTATTTT. The encoded protein is CSASGQVGEDTQYF.

In this sample, this clone turned up a few times. The chain carries TRBV5-1 and TRBJ2-7; a weak D match, TRBD2 (6 bases). With 2 bases removed from V and 5 bases from J, the gap between germline ends came to 11 bases. CDR3 length: 13 residues. Germline CDR1 SGHRS, CDR2 YFSETQ. DNA for the CDR3: TGCGCCAGCAGCTTAATGGGGGGAGACGAGCAGTACTTC. Its protein is CASSLMGGDEQYF. Complete variable domain (other parts from reference TRBV5-1 and TRBJ2-7): KAGVTQTPRYLIKTRGQQVTLSCSPISGHRSVSWYQQTPGQGLQFLFEYFSETQRNKGNFPGRFSGRQFSNSRSEMNVSTLELGDSALYLCASSLMGGDEQYFGPGTRLTVT.

This clone was seen only once. V is TRBV7-9 and J is TRBJ1-1, with TRBD1 as a possible D gene (6 bases). Germline V CDR1 and CDR2: SEHNR, FQNEAQ (reference sequence). Trimming shortened V by 1 base and J by 5 bases, and 14 bases separated the two germline ends. The CDR3 covers 15 residues. Here the CDR3 reads CASSLEGGLRTEAFF. The CDR3 DNA reads TGTGCCAGCAGCTTAGAGGGGGGGCTGAGGACTGAAGCTTTCTTT.

The chain combines TRBV12-3 or TRBV12-4 with TRBJ2-7, with a possible D match to TRBD1 (6 bases). This CDR3 region has 13 residues. The ends were cut back, 6 bases at V and 0 bases at J, with 9 bases in the middle. CDR3 nucleotides: TGTGCCAGCAGATTGGACAGCTCCTACGAGCAGTACTTC. Its protein is CASRLDSSYEQYF.

The rearrangement joins TRBV29-1 to TRBJ2-1; D is unclear. Germline values: CDR1 SQVTM, CDR2 ANQGSEA. The V and J ends lost 2 bases and 7 bases respectively, with 15 bases between them. CDR3 length: 14 residues. CDR3 nucleotides: TGCAGCGTTGAAAGGTCTACCAGGTGGAATGAGCAGTTCTTC. Amino acids: CSVERSTRWNEQFF.

This chain joins TRBV2 and TRBJ1-6; 7 nucleotides align to TRBD1. Unmatched junction bases numbered 14, after V lost 6 bases and J lost 9 bases. The CDR3 length is 16 residues. Germline V CDR1 and CDR2: SNHLY, FYNNEI. CDR3 sequence: CASRIGTDRSSSPLHF. Written as DNA, the CDR3 is TGTGCCAGCAGGATCGGGACAGATCGGAGTAGTTCACCCCTCCACTTT. Combining the CDR3 with reference TRBV2 and TRBJ1-6 gives the whole variable domain EPEVTQTPSHQVTQMGQEVILRCVPISNHLYFYWYRQILGQKVEFLVSFYNNEISEKSEIFDDQFSVERPDGSNFTLKIRSTKLEDSAMYFCASRIGTDRSSSPLHFGNGTRLTVT.